One sample yielded the 18 T cell receptor beta chains listed below, sequenced in a study of identical twins. TCRdb used MiXCR to reprocess the 5' RACE reads, holding one entry per CDR3 protein. This sample has around 480,000 distinct CDR3 sequences; 14% occur once, and the top ten carry about 0.52%. These data also featured in a second study, about yellow fever vaccine responses in identical twins.

Sequencing was done on a sample of CD4+ T cells sorted from blood. These receptors originate from a woman under 30 in good health.

This clonotype showed up many times. V usage is TRBV15 and J usage is TRBJ2-5; 7 positions agree with TRBD1. Germline V gene sequence: CDR1 LNHNV, CDR2 YYDKDF (reference sequence). Losses at the gene ends were 0 bases for V and 2 bases for J; bases not matched to a gene: 3. This CDR3 contains 15 residues. CDR3 coding DNA: TGTGCCACCAGCAGAGAAGGACAGGTACAAGAGACCCAGTACTTC. It is translated as CATSREGQVQETQYF.

The chain combines TRBV9 with TRBJ1-2; a possible D gene is TRBD1 (6 bases). The CDR3 sequence is 13 residues long. Trimming shortened V by 3 bases and J by 8 bases, and 14 bases separated the two germline ends. Germline assignment: CDR1 SGDLS and CDR2 YYNGEE. CDR3 in DNA: TGTGCCAGCAGCGGCAACAGGGTTTGGGGCTACACCTTC. Translating it yields CASSGNRVWGYTF.

This chain links TRBV18 with TRBJ2-7; 10 nucleotides line up with TRBD1. CDR3 size: 15 residues. Germline loops: CDR1 KGHSH, CDR2 LQKENI. V trimming: 1 base; J trimming: 4 bases; junction bases outside the gene matches: 4. The CDR3 nucleotides are TGTGCCAGCTCACCACGACAGGGGGCAGCATACGAGCAGTACTTC. It is translated as CASSPRQGAAYEQYF.

This clonotype appeared many times. This chain joins TRBV25-1 and TRBJ2-2, with D possibly being TRBD1 or TRBD2 (5 bases each). Germline loops: CDR1 MGHDK, CDR2 SYGVNS. The CDR3 consists of 14 residues. Deletions cut 8 bases from V and 4 bases from J, with 14 bases between. The CDR3 sequence: CASREIGVTGELFF. The CDR3 DNA follows: TGTGCCAGCCGGGAAATAGGGGTCACCGGGGAGCTGTTTTTT. Combining the CDR3 with reference TRBV25-1 and TRBJ2-2 gives the whole variable domain EADIYQTPRYLVIGTGKKITLECSQTMGHDKMYWYQQDPGMELHLIHYSYGVNSTEKGDLSSESTVSRIRTEHFPLTLESARPSHTSQYLCASREIGVTGELFFGEGSRLTVL.

This clonotype was counted many times. The chain recombines TRBV5-1 with TRBJ2-2; the D gene is possibly TRBD1 (5 bases). CDR1 is SGHRS and CDR2 is YFSETQ in the germline V gene. Trimming removed 4 bases from V and 1 base from J, with 11 bases in between. CDR3 length: 15 amino acids. The CDR3 DNA sequence: TGCGCCAGCAGCCAGGGATCTAGGAACACCGGGGAGCTGTTTTTT. This translates into CASSQGSRNTGELFF.

This clonotype has a count of ten or more. The gene calls are TRBV9 and TRBJ2-3; TRBD1 aligns across 8 bases. This CDR3 has 15 residues. The germline CDR1 and CDR2 sequences are SGDLS and YYNGEE. V shed 3 bases, J shed 4 bases, and the junction held 7 bases outside the gene matches. The CDR3 DNA reads as TGTGCCAGCAGCGCCACCGCAGGGGGCGCAGATACGCAGTATTTT. It yields the protein CASSATAGGADTQYF.

As for this clonotype: This may come from a read error, since a much larger clone is one base off. The chain recombines TRBV7-8 with TRBJ2-3, with D tentatively TRBD2 (7 bases). The CDR3 runs to 14 residues. Germline V gives CDR1 SGHVS, CDR2 FQNEAQ. V was shortened by 2 bases and J by 4 bases, with 10 bases between the two germline ends. The CDR3: CASSLRGGADTQYF. DNA of the CDR3: TGTGCCAGCAGCTTAAGGGGGGGGGCAGATACGCAGTATTTT. The whole variable domain, remainder taken from reference TRBV7-8 and TRBJ2-3, is GAGVSQSPRYKVAKRGQDVALRCDPISGHVSLFWYQQALGQGPEFLTYFQNEAQLDKSGLPSDRFFAERPEGSVSTLKIQRTQQEDSAVYLCASSLRGGADTQYFGPGTRLTVL.

This clonotype was recorded a few times. The genes are TRBV14 and TRBJ2-3; 10 bases are shared with TRBD2. In germline, CDR1 is SGHDN, CDR2 FVKESK. V lost 0 bases and J lost 5; bases outside the gene matches: 5. This CDR3 region has 16 residues. DNA for the CDR3: TGTGCCAGCAGCCAAGACCCCCTAGCGGGGGTAGATACGCAGTATTTT. Its translation is CASSQDPLAGVDTQYF.

The chain carries TRBV10-3 and TRBJ1-5, with a possible D match to TRBD1 (5 bases). Germline CDR1 is ENHRY and CDR2 is SYGVKD. Between the trimmed V and J ends, which lost 2 bases and 1 base, there was a span of 6 bases. This CDR3 contains 14 residues. The CDR3 nucleotides read TGTGCCATCAGTGAGGCAGGGAGCAATCAGCCCCAGCATTTT. Its translation: CAISEAGSNQPQHF.

This clonotype was seen a few times. CDR3: CASTGFNTEAFF. CDR3 bases: TGTGCCAGTACAGGGTTCAACACTGAAGCTTTCTTT. The chain uses TRBV6-1 and TRBJ1-1; weak D call: TRBD1 (6 bases). Germline V gene data show CDR1 as MNHNS and CDR2 as SASEGT. This CDR3 has 12 amino acids. Deletions cut 9 bases from V and 2 bases from J, with 10 bases between.

This clonotype was observed a few times. V usage is TRBV28 and J usage is TRBJ2-2, with D hard to call. The CDR3 totals 15 residues. From germline, CDR1 is MDHEN and CDR2 SYDVKM. The germline V and J ends were trimmed by 1 base and 1 base, with 7 bases remaining between them. CDR3 DNA sequence: TGTGCCAGCAGTTTATTCGCGGTGAACACCGGGGAGCTGTTTTTT. This translates into CASSLFAVNTGELFF. Filled out from reference TRBV28 and TRBJ2-2, the complete variable domain reads DVKVTQSSRYLVKRTGEKVFLECVQDMDHENMFWYRQDPGLGLRLIYFSYDVKMKEKGDIPEGYSVSREKKERFSLILESASTNQTSMYLCASSLFAVNTGELFFGEGSRLTVL.

This clonotype is a singleton in its sample. The chain carries TRBV10-2 and TRBJ2-7, with unresolved D. This CDR3 has 14 amino acids. Germline V gene lookup returns CDR1 WSHSY and CDR2 SAAADI. V was clipped by 4 bases and J by 4 bases, with 14 bases between them. The DNA for the CDR3 is TGCGCCAGCAGTGGACAAGGGCTGGGGTACGAGCAGTACTTC. As protein: CASSGQGLGYEQYF.

This clonotype was recorded many times. This sequence joins TRBV12-3 or TRBV12-4 and TRBJ2-7; tentatively, D is TRBD1 (5 bases). The V end lost 3 bases, the J end lost 2 bases, and 8 bases lay between the germline ends. CDR3 length equals 13 residues. This CDR3 is CASSFDRPYEQYF. DNA of the CDR3: TGTGCCAGCAGTTTCGACAGACCCTACGAGCAGTACTTC.

This clonotype came up a few times. The rearrangement links TRBV5-1 to TRBJ2-6; 8 bases map to TRBD1. V lost 4 bases and J lost 3; bases outside the gene matches: 6. The germline V gene encodes CDR1 SGHRS and CDR2 YFSETQ. The CDR3 has 16 amino acids. The CDR3 protein is CASSGDRLDGANVLTF. CDR3 sequence (DNA): TGCGCCAGCAGCGGGGACAGGCTGGATGGGGCCAACGTCCTGACTTTC.

The table lists this clonotype with many counts. V usage is TRBV7-9 and J usage is TRBJ2-1, with D possibly TRBD2 on 7 matching bases. This CDR3 region has 17 residues. Germline V lookup: CDR1 SEHNR, CDR2 FQNEAQ (reference sequence). The germline V and J ends were trimmed by 4 bases and 7 bases, with 23 bases remaining between them. The CDR3 DNA reads TGTGCCAGCAGCTCTCCCTTAGGGGGAGGGTCGAGGAATGAGCAGTTCTTC. Translation gives CASSSPLGGGSRNEQFF.

The gene calls are TRBV29-1 and TRBJ2-7; no clear D gene. The germline V gene encodes CDR1 SQVTM and CDR2 ANQGSEA. This CDR3 comprises 12 residues. Trimming cost V 5 bases and J 3 bases, with 11 bases left between them. In nucleotides, the CDR3 is TGCAGCGTTTTTGTACCCAGCTACGAGCAGTACTTC. Protein: CSVFVPSYEQYF.

The CDR3 nucleotides are TGTGCCAGCTCACCGATCCGGGACAGTTACGAGCAGTACTTC. It encodes CASSPIRDSYEQYF. The J gene is TRBJ2-7, the V gene TRBV18, with 7 bases fitting TRBD1. Looked up from germline, CDR1 is KGHSH and CDR2 is LQKENI. The trim removed 3 bases at V and 4 bases at J, leaving 6 bases unmatched. The CDR3 loop spans 14 amino acids.

This clonotype was seen many times. The chain links TRBV5-1 to TRBJ1-5; D remains unclear. The germline V and J ends were trimmed by 0 bases and 1 base, with 8 bases remaining between them. The CDR3 is 15 amino acids. Germline V gene data show CDR1 as SGHRS and CDR2 as YFSETQ. In DNA form, the CDR3 reads TGCGCCAGCAGCTTGGATCCCGGGAGCAATCAGCCCCAGCATTTT. It encodes CASSLDPGSNQPQHF. Together with reference TRBV5-1 and TRBJ1-5, the CDR3 gives the full variable domain: KAGVTQTPRYLIKTRGQQVTLSCSPISGHRSVSWYQQTPGQGLQFLFEYFSETQRNKGNFPGRFSGRQFSNSRSEMNVSTLELGDSALYLCASSLDPGSNQPQHFGDGTRLSIL.